This T cell receptor (beta chain) stems from a study of T-cell memory formation after mild COVID-19. General study points: Most CD4+ clones that shrank were in CM and EM, while CD8+ ones turned up in EMRA. Memory sampled before infection contained some responding clones, suggesting cross-reactive memory joined. Clones that got smaller from day 15 to 85 had even CD4/CD8, while clones growing later tipped toward CD4+.

Notes on this clonotype: Its specificity is not known.

CDR1 and CDR2 from the germline V gene are SGHRS and YFSETQ. There are 14 residues in the CDR3. The V and J ends lost 4 bases and 7 bases, in that order; junction bases with no gene match: 10. Researchers used 5'RACE with constant-segment primers to make TCR alpha and TCR beta cDNA libraries that carry sample barcodes and UMIs. Using its own MiXCR run on the 5' RACE reads, TCRdb lists one record per CDR3 protein. The sample lists 470,000 or so distinct CDR3 sequences, about 23% occurring once. J is TRBJ2-7 and V is TRBV5-1, with 8 bases that match TRBD2. The sequencing sample was made of PBMCs or a T cell subset sorted from them (not recorded which). This receptor was obtained from an adult woman who had mild COVID-19 (a few samples of this study predate the infection). Cell type and time point are not known. CDR3 bases: TGCGCCAGCAGCCCCCAGGGACTAGTCAGGGAGCAGTACTTC. Translation: CASSPQGLVREQYF.